Sequencing of this TCR beta chain was carried out in a study of tumor-infiltrating lymphocytes in primary liver carcinoma. The CDR3 contains 15 residues. Germline V CDR1 and CDR2: SNHLY, FYNNEI. V lost 3 bases to trimming and J lost 5 bases, with 13 bases between them. Worth noting for this clonotype: Its cognate antigen is unknown.

The study's findings and limits: In the absence of sorting, bulk samples left CD4+ and CD8+ repertoires uncompared. Overlap in tumor-adjacent and tumor-blood pairs fell below that of tumor region pairs. Against blood, tumors held a significantly higher top-250-clone fraction (p = 0.039).

Unsorted whole blood supplied the blood RNA, and germline DNA was isolated too. Synthesis of TCR beta cDNA was carried out from about 540 ng total RNA with a constant-region primer. Generation of the TCR beta libraries relied on three nested multiplex PCR rounds using slightly modified ARM-PCR. The first two PCR rounds, around 10 cycles each, used TRBV1-TRBV30 forward primers and a C-beta reverse primer. Using its own MiXCR run on the multiplex PCR reads, TCRdb lists one record per CDR3 protein. This table has fewer than 350,000 distinct CDR3 sequences, 65% appearing once. V gene TRBV2 combines with J gene TRBJ1-4, with D perhaps matching TRBD1 (6 bases). The receptor's source is a man between 40 and 49 years old with primary liver carcinoma and hepatitis B virus infection. The source material was peripheral blood. CDR3 DNA: TGTGCCAGCAGTGACGCCGGACAGTTAAATGAAAAACTGTTTTTT. Its protein product is CASSDAGQLNEKLFF. The complete variable domain, with remaining parts taken from reference TRBV2 and TRBJ1-4, reads EPEVTQTPSHQVTQMGQEVILRCVPISNHLYFYWYRQILGQKVEFLVSFYNNEISEKSEIFDDQFSVERPDGSNFTLKIRSTKLEDSAMYFCASSDAGQLNEKLFFGSGTQLSVL.